The source of this T cell receptor beta chain is a study of Ad26.COV2.S vaccination and SARS-CoV-2 variants. Across the whole study: The donor was enrolled in the Ad26.COV2.S arm of the COV1001 trial. Donor got 5x10^10 or 1x10^11 viral particles of Ad26.COV2.S. General study points: Among vaccine recipients, spike-specific TCR breadth exceeded that of placebo recipients.

Treatment in this sample: some 20 received Ad26.COV2.S at low or high dose, single or two shots; about 5 received placebo; per-sample allocation not given. Samples analyzed were those drawn on day 63 after the first vaccine or placebo injection. It was Wuhan-strain SARS-CoV-2 spike that the Ad26 vaccine vector expressed. V was clipped by 8 bases and J by 1 base, with 9 bases between them. CDR1 and CDR2 from the germline V gene are ENHRY and SYGVKD. This CDR3 is 14 amino acids long. A word on this clone: Its antigen is unidentified.

Profiling relied on immunoSEQ multiplex PCR, and the TCRdb table lists in-frame clones only, not all of them. The sample carries roughly 380,000 clones, around 84% recorded once. The sequences come from peripheral blood, collected in a trial of Ad26.COV2.S vaccine versus placebo. This clonotype was obtained from a person between 18 and 60 years old who received the Ad26.COV2.S COVID-19 vaccine or a placebo. V and J are TRBV10-3 and TRBJ2-6, with no clear D. The CDR3 coding sequence is TGTGCCATCGGCACAGCGTCTGGGGCCAACGTCCTGACTTTC. It specifies CAIGTASGANVLTF.